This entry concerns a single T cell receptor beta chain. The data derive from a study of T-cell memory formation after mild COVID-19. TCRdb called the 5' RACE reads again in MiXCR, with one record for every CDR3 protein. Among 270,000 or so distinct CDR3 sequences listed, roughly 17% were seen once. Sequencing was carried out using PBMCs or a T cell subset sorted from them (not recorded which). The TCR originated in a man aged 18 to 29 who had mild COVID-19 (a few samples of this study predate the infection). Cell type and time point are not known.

CDR3 sequence: CASSFSGASYEQYF. CDR3 nucleotide sequence: TGTGCCAGCAGCTTTTCGGGGGCCTCCTACGAGCAGTACTTC. This chain links TRBV7-9 with TRBJ2-7; D may match TRBD1 or TRBD2 (6 bases each). Trimming removed 3 bases at V and 0 bases at J, with 9 bases between. There are 14 residues in the CDR3. Per germline, CDR1 SEHNR and CDR2 FQNEAQ (reference sequence). Complete variable domain (other parts from reference TRBV7-9 and TRBJ2-7): DTGVSQNPRHKITKRGQNVTFRCDPISEHNRLYWYRQTLGQGPEFLTYFQNEAQLEKSRLLSDRFSAERPKGSFSTLEIQRTEQGDSAMYLCASSFSGASYEQYFGPGTRLTVT.